The 25 T cell receptor beta chains in this list originate from one sample, sequenced in a study of blood T cell repertoires in COVID-19. Clones were sequenced by immunoSEQ multiplex PCR, and TCRdb holds only the in-frame ones, with some missing. The table has approximately 130,000 clones, about 74% seen once. The sequenced sample consisted of peripheral blood. The receptor source for this set is a human donor in a cohort sampled during active COVID-19.

The chain is built from TRBV27 and TRBJ1-2; D gene unclear. Germline V gives CDR1 MNHEY, CDR2 SMNVEV (reference sequence). This CDR3 spans 13 amino acids. Trimming left V 1 base short and J 4 bases short, with 7 bases between. The CDR3: CASSLWAGYGYTF. Written as DNA, the CDR3 is TGTGCCAGCAGTTTATGGGCAGGCTATGGCTACACCTTC.

This clone appeared a single time. J is TRBJ1-5 and V is TRBV9; 10 bases are shared with TRBD1. V shed 0 bases and J 1 base; nucleotides not matched to a gene: 1. Looked up from germline, CDR1 is SGDLS and CDR2 is YYNGEE. The CDR3 runs to 16 residues. CDR3 sequence reads: CASSVAGQGSNQPQHF. CDR3 DNA sequence: TGTGCCAGCAGCGTAGCGGGACAGGGGAGCAATCAGCCCCAGCATTTT.

The chain uses TRBV4-1 and TRBJ1-6; D remains ambiguous. The CDR3 has 16 residues. Germline assignment: CDR1 MGHRA and CDR2 YSYEKL. The V end was cut by 1 base, the J end by 5 bases, with 12 bases between. The CDR3 reads CASSQAGPVDNSPLHF. The CDR3 DNA follows: TGCGCCAGCAGCCAAGCTGGGCCAGTGGATAATTCACCCCTCCACTTT.

The chain recombines TRBV7-9 with TRBJ1-2; D may be TRBD1 (5 bases). Germline values: CDR1 SEHNR, CDR2 FQNEAQ (reference sequence). The CDR3 is made up of 13 amino acids. Trimming pared 3 bases from V and 3 bases from J, leaving 8 bases between. The CDR3 sequence is CASSFSQDYGYTF. CDR3 coding DNA: TGTGCCAGCAGCTTTTCACAGGACTATGGCTACACCTTC. Full variable domain (remainder filled in from reference TRBV7-9 and TRBJ1-2): DTGVSQNPRHKITKRGQNVTFRCDPISEHNRLYWYRQTLGQGPEFLTYFQNEAQLEKSRLLSDRFSAERPKGSFSTLEIQRTEQGDSAMYLCASSFSQDYGYTFGSGTRLTVV.

This clone was seen only a few times. The chain employs TRBV5-1 and TRBJ2-3; 10 positions agree with TRBD2. With 5 bases clipped from V and 5 bases from J, the junction kept 14 bases outside the gene matches. Germline CDR1 and CDR2: SGHRS and YFSETQ. The CDR3 totals 17 residues. The CDR3 loop is CASRGTSGNTEKDTQYF. CDR3 coding DNA: TGCGCCAGCAGAGGTACTAGCGGGAACACGGAAAAAGATACGCAGTATTTT.

This clone has only a few counts. The chain recombines TRBV27 with TRBJ2-7; 9 nucleotides agree with TRBD2. The CDR3 is made up of 14 amino acids. After removal of 6 bases from V and 6 bases from J, the junction contained 9 bases not matched to a gene. Germline CDR1 MNHEY, CDR2 SMNVEV (reference sequence). The CDR3 DNA follows: TGTGCCAGCAGCCACGGGACTAGCCACGGCGAGCAGTACTTC. It codes for CASSHGTSHGEQYF.

The chain uses TRBV11-3 and TRBJ1-1; D is possibly TRBD1 (5 bases). Germline V gene sequence: CDR1 SGHNT, CDR2 YENEEA. V lost 5 bases, J lost 3 bases, and 16 bases lay in between. The CDR3 runs to 15 residues. The CDR3 coding sequence is TGTGCCAGCAGCAGCTCTCAGGGCAGGGACACTGAAGCTTTCTTT. It encodes CASSSSQGRDTEAFF. Together with reference TRBV11-3 and TRBJ1-1, the CDR3 gives the full variable domain: EAGVVQSPRYKIIEKKQPVAFWCNPISGHNTLYWYLQNLGQGPELLIRYENEEAVDDSQLPKDRFSAERLKGVDSTLKIQPAELGDSAVYLCASSSSQGRDTEAFFGQGTRLTVV.

The rearrangement uses TRBV2 and TRBJ1-1; 8 nucleotides match TRBD1. Per the germline V gene, CDR1 is SNHLY and CDR2 is FYNNEI. This CDR3 has 14 amino acids. Unmatched junction bases numbered 8, after V lost 7 bases and J lost 4 bases. CDR3 sequence reads: CASTKTGAGTEAFF. The CDR3 DNA is TGTGCCAGCACCAAGACAGGGGCTGGCACTGAAGCTTTCTTT.

This sequence joins TRBV7-6 and TRBJ2-7; possible D gene TRBD2, 6 bases. This CDR3 has 15 residues. V lost 0 bases and J lost 6, with 15 bases in between. The V gene's germline CDR1 is SGHVS and CDR2 FNYEAQ. CDR3 in amino acids: CASSLAAGSLSEQYF. The CDR3 region has the DNA TGTGCCAGCAGCTTAGCGGCGGGGTCCCTTTCCGAGCAGTACTTC. The complete variable domain, with remaining parts taken from reference TRBV7-6 and TRBJ2-7, reads GAGVSQSPRYKVTKRGQDVALRCDPISGHVSLYWYRQALGQGPEFLTYFNYEAQQDKSGLPNDRFSAERPEGSISTLTIQRTEQRDSAMYRCASSLAAGSLSEQYFGPGTRLTVT.

To note about this clone: The same CDR3 arises from other DNA sequences in this sample as well. The chain employs TRBV5-1 and TRBJ2-7, with TRBD1 matching over 12 bases. This CDR3 is built from 14 residues. CDR1 is SGHRS and CDR2 is YFSETQ in the germline V gene. V shed 3 bases and J 5 bases; nucleotides not matched to a gene: 3. The CDR3 loop is CASSSGQGADEQYF. The CDR3 nucleotides read TGCGCCAGCAGCTCGGGACAGGGGGCGGACGAGCAGTACTTC. Full variable domain (remainder filled in from reference TRBV5-1 and TRBJ2-7): KAGVTQTPRYLIKTRGQQVTLSCSPISGHRSVSWYQQTPGQGLQFLFEYFSETQRNKGNFPGRFSGRQFSNSRSEMNVSTLELGDSALYLCASSSGQGADEQYFGPGTRLTVT.

The CDR3 DNA reads TGTGCCAGCAGTGAACAGGGGAACTATGGCTACACCTTC. It specifies CASSEQGNYGYTF. This rearrangement joins TRBV2 to TRBJ1-2; TRBD1 might be the D (6 bases). The germline gives CDR1 SNHLY, CDR2 FYNNEI. With 2 bases removed from V and 2 bases from J, the gap between germline ends came to 6 bases. This CDR3 has 13 residues.

Only a few counts were recorded for this clone. The chain recombines TRBV7-2 with TRBJ2-7, with 7 bases fitting TRBD2. CDR1 SGHTA and CDR2 FQGNSA come from the germline V gene. Losses at the gene ends were 7 bases for V and 5 bases for J; bases not matched to a gene: 14. The CDR3 has 15 amino acids. DNA for the CDR3: TGTGCCAGCAACCTTTACCAGCGGGGTCCGAACGAGCAGTACTTC. This codes for CASNLYQRGPNEQYF. The full variable domain, rest sourced from reference TRBV7-2 and TRBJ2-7, is GAGVSQSPSNKVTEKGKDVELRCDPISGHTALYWYRQSLGQGLEFLIYFQGNSAPDKSGLPSDRFSAERTGGSVSTLTIQRTQQEDSAVYLCASNLYQRGPNEQYFGPGTRLTVT.

V is TRBV19 and J is TRBJ1-5; a possible D gene is TRBD1 (5 bases). Per the germline V gene, CDR1 is LNHDA and CDR2 is SQIVND (reference sequence). Trimming shortened V by 6 bases and J by 0 bases, and 12 bases separated the two germline ends. CDR3 length: 15 residues. For the CDR3, the DNA is TGTGCCAGTAGCTGGGGCAGGGATAGCAATCAGCCCCAGCATTTT. Translated: CASSWGRDSNQPQHF.

This chain links TRBV5-4 with TRBJ2-7; 9 bases align to TRBD1. Trimming cost V 2 bases and J 5 bases; bases outside gene matches: 8. CDR3 length equals 15 residues. Looked up from germline, CDR1 is SGHNT and CDR2 is YYREEE (reference sequence). CDR3 DNA: TGTGCCAGCAGCTTACGGGACAGGGTTTTTGACGAGCAGTACTTC. This gives the protein CASSLRDRVFDEQYF.

This clone was counted a single time. The same CDR3 arises from other DNA sequences in this sample as well. The genes are TRBV6-6 and TRBJ2-7, with D maybe TRBD2 (6 bases). The CDR3 contains 13 residues. In germline, CDR1 is MNHNY, CDR2 SVGAGI (reference sequence). Trimming shortened V by 3 bases and J by 5 bases, and 11 bases separated the two germline ends. The chain's CDR3 is CASSYRGGDEQYF. The CDR3 DNA sequence: TGTGCCAGCAGTTATCGTGGAGGGGACGAGCAGTACTTC.

Points on this clone: A single base separates this from a much larger clone, so it may be a read error. The J gene is TRBJ2-7, the V gene TRBV5-5; D might be TRBD1 (5 bases). The CDR3 length is 12 residues. V lost 4 bases to trimming and J lost 4 bases, with 9 bases between them. The germline gives CDR1 SGHKS, CDR2 YYEKEE (reference sequence). The CDR3: CASSLPGYEQYF. Here the CDR3 DNA reads TGTGCCAGCAGCCTGCCAGGGTACGAGCAGTACTTC.

This clone was found a few times. The chain uses TRBV19 and TRBJ2-7, with TRBD1 identical over 9 bases. Germline CDR1 is LNHDA and CDR2 is SQIVND (reference sequence). V trimming: 5 bases; J trimming: 5 bases; junction bases outside the gene matches: 10. The CDR3 has 15 amino acids. The CDR3 loop is CASSVTGTGFNEQYF. The CDR3 DNA sequence: TGTGCCAGTAGTGTCACCGGGACAGGGTTCAACGAGCAGTACTTC. The whole variable domain, filled in from reference TRBV19 and TRBJ2-7, reads DGGITQSPKYLFRKEGQNVTLSCEQNLNHDAMYWYRQDPGQGLRLIYYSQIVNDFQKGDIAEGYSVSREKKESFPLTVTSAQKNPTAFYLCASSVTGTGFNEQYFGPGTRLTVT.

This chain connects TRBV9 to TRBJ2-5; 9 nucleotides match TRBD2. V lost 2 bases, J lost 4 bases, and 6 bases stayed unmatched. Germline CDR1 is SGDLS and CDR2 is YYNGEE. This CDR3 has 15 residues. The CDR3 DNA follows: TGTGCCAGCAGCGTCGCCGGGACTAGCCGAGAGACCCAGTACTTC. As protein: CASSVAGTSRETQYF.

The J gene is TRBJ1-1, the V gene TRBV11-3; 7 bases align to TRBD1. Trimming took 5 bases from V and 4 from J; bases not matched to a gene: 7. The V gene's germline CDR1 is SGHNT and CDR2 YENEEA. The CDR3 spans 14 residues. CDR3 sequence (DNA): TGTGCCAGCAGCCTAGGGGGCATAGGCACTGAAGCTTTCTTT. The encoded protein is CASSLGGIGTEAFF.

This chain uses TRBV6-5 with TRBJ1-3; no reliable D call. Deletions cut 6 bases from V and 0 bases from J, with 12 bases between. Germline lookup yields CDR1 MNHEY and CDR2 SVGAGI. This CDR3 contains 15 residues. The CDR3 DNA sequence: TGTGCCAGCAGACCAGGCAAGAGCTCTGGAAACACCATATATTTT. This translates into CASRPGKSSGNTIYF.

The chain combines TRBV28 with TRBJ2-7; TRBD1 matches at 7 bases. From germline, CDR1 is MDHEN and CDR2 SYDVKM. Trimming took 8 bases from V and 0 from J; bases not matched to a gene: 13. This CDR3 has 16 residues. The CDR3 region has the DNA TGTGCCAGCGGAGGCCCCCGGACAGGTGTCTCCTACGAGCAGTACTTC. It is translated as CASGGPRTGVSYEQYF. Using reference TRBV28 and TRBJ2-7 for the parts outside the CDR3, the full variable domain is DVKVTQSSRYLVKRTGEKVFLECVQDMDHENMFWYRQDPGLGLRLIYFSYDVKMKEKGDIPEGYSVSREKKERFSLILESASTNQTSMYLCASGGPRTGVSYEQYFGPGTRLTVT.

CDR3 sequence reads: CASTSIQTGLTEAFF. The CDR3 DNA follows: TGTGCCTCGACCTCAATCCAGACAGGGCTAACTGAAGCTTTCTTT. This chain connects TRBV30 to TRBJ1-1; TRBD1 matches at 7 bases. Trimming at V came to 7 bases and at J to 5 bases, leaving 16 bases not matched to a gene. This CDR3 has 15 amino acids. The germline V gene encodes CDR1 GTSNPN and CDR2 SVGIG (reference sequence).

This rearrangement joins TRBV7-9 to TRBJ1-2; 8 bases agree with TRBD1. CDR3 length: 14 residues. Germline V CDR1 and CDR2: SEHNR, FQNEAQ (reference sequence). The trim removed 5 bases at V and 7 bases at J, leaving 9 bases unmatched. The CDR3 sequence: CASSDHGQGGGYTF. The CDR3 DNA reads TGTGCCAGCAGCGACCACGGACAGGGAGGTGGCTACACCTTC.

This clone showed up just once. This chain joins TRBV23-1 and TRBJ1-2, with D perhaps TRBD1 (6 bases). TRBV23-1 is placed among ORFs of uncertain function. V was pared by 0 bases and J by 6 bases, with 14 bases between. The CDR3 runs to 15 residues. The CDR3 sequence: CASSQSCRGTHGYTF. Here the CDR3 DNA reads TGCGCCAGCAGTCAATCATGCAGGGGAACGCATGGCTACACCTTC.

V is TRBV4-2 and J is TRBJ2-7; 7 bases agree with TRBD2. The junction had 8 bases not matched to a gene; V was cut back by 3 bases and J by 0 bases. Germline assignment: CDR1 LGHNA and CDR2 YNFKEQ. The CDR3 consists of 16 residues. CDR3 loop: CASSQGNRDYSYEQYF. For the CDR3, the DNA is TGTGCCAGCAGCCAGGGGAACCGGGACTACTCCTACGAGCAGTACTTC.